The source of this TCR beta chain is a study of blood T cell repertoires in COVID-19. Study in general: From the United States, Italy and Spain came samples of acute and convalescent COVID-19. The analysed material was cDNA or gDNA that came from T cells, B-cell-depleted T cells, or PBMCs.

Original processing methods: Estimates of nucleated cell counts were drawn from the amplification of reference gene primers. Profiled with immunoSEQ multiplex PCR; TCRdb holds only in-frame clones, not every one. That table is the source of V, J and clone size, and D and trimming were worked out from the DNA. The sample gives about 210,000 clones, 81% of which show up once; 8% to 9% is in the top ten. Participant-reported clinical history was the basis for cohort assignment. Sequenced input: PBMCs or T cells enriched from blood (not recorded which). The sequence came from a woman aged 45-65 years with acute COVID-19.

The CDR3 is CAIRPTGGLNEQYF. CDR3 sequence (DNA): TGTGCCATCAGGCCGACAGGGGGTTTGAACGAGCAGTACTTC. The chain links TRBV10-3 to TRBJ2-7; 9 bases map to TRBD1. Germline assignment: CDR1 ENHRY and CDR2 SYGVKD. CDR3 length: 14 residues. With 6 bases clipped from V and 5 bases from J, the junction kept 8 bases outside the gene matches.